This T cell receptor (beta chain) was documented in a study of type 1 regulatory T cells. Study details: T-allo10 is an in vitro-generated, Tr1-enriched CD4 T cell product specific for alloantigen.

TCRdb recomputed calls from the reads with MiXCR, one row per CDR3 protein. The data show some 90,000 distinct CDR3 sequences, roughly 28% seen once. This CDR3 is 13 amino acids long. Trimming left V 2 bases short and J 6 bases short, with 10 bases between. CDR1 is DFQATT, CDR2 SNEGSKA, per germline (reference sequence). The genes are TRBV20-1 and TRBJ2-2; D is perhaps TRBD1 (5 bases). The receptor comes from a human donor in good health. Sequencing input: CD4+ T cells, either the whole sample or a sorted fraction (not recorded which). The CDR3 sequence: CSARPPGPGELFF. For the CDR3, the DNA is TGCAGTGCTAGACCACCAGGGCCCGGGGAGCTGTTTTTT.